This TCR beta chain was identified in a study of blood T cells in healthy people across ages. Findings and limits, study-wide: Naive T cell percentage and TCR beta diversity correlated strongly.

Germline lookup yields CDR1 MNHEY and CDR2 SMNVEV (reference sequence). This CDR3 contains 16 residues. The ends were cut back, 3 bases at V and 0 bases at J, with 13 bases in the middle. It was with a sample-barcoded 5' primer and a J-beta primer mix that a second PCR of about 7 to 12 cycles was run. Every cDNA molecule bore a tag from a template-switch adaptor containing 12 random nucleotides. TCRdb analysed the 5' RACE reads with MiXCR anew, one entry per CDR3 protein. The sample records hundreds of thousands of distinct CDR3 sequences, around three fifths being singletons. A note on this clonotype: Its antigen is undetermined.

The donors, all healthy, were Caucasians living in Russia, aged about 6 to 100. Isolated PBMCs totaled at least 6.5 million in each sample. This clonotype was sampled from a man aged 35-49 years in good health. This chain links TRBV27 with TRBJ2-3; maybe TRBD2 (6 bases). The material sequenced was blood. The CDR3 DNA sequence: TGTGCCAGCAGTTTTCAGTTTAGCGGTAGCACAGATACGCAGTATTTT. It specifies CASSFQFSGSTDTQYF.